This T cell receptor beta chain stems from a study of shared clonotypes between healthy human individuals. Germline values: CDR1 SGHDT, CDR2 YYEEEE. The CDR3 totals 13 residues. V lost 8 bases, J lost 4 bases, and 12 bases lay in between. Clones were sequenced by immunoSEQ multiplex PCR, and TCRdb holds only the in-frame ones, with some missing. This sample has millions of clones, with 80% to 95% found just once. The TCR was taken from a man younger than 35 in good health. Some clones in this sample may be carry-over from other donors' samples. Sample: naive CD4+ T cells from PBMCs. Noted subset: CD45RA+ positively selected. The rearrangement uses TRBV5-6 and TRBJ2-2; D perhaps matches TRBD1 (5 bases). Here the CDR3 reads CASRQPFTGELFF. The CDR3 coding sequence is TGTGCCAGTCGACAGCCCTTCACCGGGGAGCTGTTTTTT.